This T cell receptor (beta chain) was recorded in a study of shared clonotypes between healthy human individuals. Findings and limits, study-wide: Investigators collected only blood, and repertoires in tissues likely differ. Some naive CD4 clonotypes, around 4.9%, turned up in common across a handful of donors.

An approximately 210 ng quantity of DNA, around 30,000 T cell genomes, went into the sorted-subset replicate PCRs. TCRdb's copy holds only in-frame clones and misses some; the assay was immunoSEQ multiplex PCR. The sample lists a few hundred thousand clones, about 74% occurring once. On this clone: Antigen unknown.

Germline V gene sequence: CDR1 SGHTA, CDR2 FQGNSA. The CDR3 is made up of 14 amino acids. V shed 5 bases, J shed 8 bases, and the junction held 6 bases outside the gene matches. The sequence came from a man aged 25 to 40 in good health. The chain carries TRBV7-2 and TRBJ1-4; TRBD1 matches at 9 bases. The sample comprised memory CD4+ T cells sorted from blood. The subset was: CD45RA-negative fraction. CDR3 region: CASSVLQGAEKLFF. In nucleotides, the CDR3 is TGTGCCAGCAGCGTTTTACAGGGGGCCGAAAAACTGTTTTTT.